This T cell receptor (beta chain) came from a study of T cells in Graves' hyperthyroidism and ophthalmopathy. The CDR3 loop spans 15 amino acids. After removal of 4 bases from V and 8 bases from J, the junction contained 9 bases not matched to a gene. Germline V gene data show CDR1 as ENHRY and CDR2 as SYGVKD. This clonotype was seen ten or more times. It was RNA transcripts that yielded the amplified TCR beta CDR3 regions. HTBI primers drove first-round RT-PCR of the TCR CDR3. TCRdb fed the multiplex PCR reads into MiXCR, producing one record per CDR3 protein. This table has some 270,000 distinct CDR3 sequences, roughly 15% appearing once.

The chain couples TRBV10-3 to TRBJ2-1, with 9 bases aligning to TRBD1. The sequenced sample consisted of blood. This receptor was identified in a woman in her twenties or thirties with Graves' hyperthyroidism that later progressed to Graves' ophthalmopathy. The chain's CDR3 is CAISGPGQGGDEQFF. The CDR3 nucleotides read TGTGCCATCAGTGGACCGGGACAGGGTGGCGATGAGCAGTTCTTC.